This TCR beta chain derives from a study of blood T cell repertoires in COVID-19 (dated by TCRdb to about 2020). About the study as a whole: Collaborator samples came from the United States, Italy and Spain and covered acute and convalescent phases of COVID-19. The sample metadata nearly always contained a de-identified subject ID, COVID-19 status, age in years and sex. The prospective study material was composed of cDNA or gDNA derived from T cells, B-cell-depleted T cells, or PBMCs. Subjects who had been exposed to COVID-19, were actively infected with it, or had recovered from it provided the deeply sampled blood TCRbeta repertoires that made up the dataset. A freely available public database, intended as a resource for researchers studying the immune response to SARS-CoV-2, is where the repertoires were released. HLA class I and class II types, where available, came from metadata supplied by the sample provider rather than from assay-based typing. The samples were drawn from two sources: the first 160 participants of the ongoing ImmuneRACE study, and 950 to 1,500 subjects contributed by 6 global collaborators.

The research as a whole found: How much clinical and demographic metadata was included differed by source and by participant, and the metadata was provided uncurated.

According to the germline V gene (reference sequence), CDR1 reads SGHNT and CDR2 reads YYREEE. Reading from cysteine to phenylalanine, the CDR3 counts 14 amino acids. CDR3 DNA is the only sequence kept; it has 42 bases, read in frame from the first base. Deletion took 1 base off V and 0 bases off J, with a span of 8 bases between the germline ends. A word on this clone: It has no known antigen specificity. No base qualities exist here, and no much larger clone lies one base off it.

TCRbeta CDR3 regions were amplified from genomic DNA by means of the immunoSEQ Assay, a bias-controlled multiplex PCR. In the paper's pipeline: The number of nucleated cells in each sample was estimated from the amplification of reference gene primers within the assay. To quantify the absolute abundance of each unique TCRbeta CDR3 rearrangement, sequence reads were collapsed and filtered. For each sample, productive Simpson clonality was calculated by taking the square root of Simpson's diversity index across productive rearrangements. The immuneACCESS repertoire file appears here via TCRdb, limited to in-frame rearrangements. These files lack a portion of the clones; in checked studies, under half of the deficit traces to unresolved V genes, and the cause of the others is not known. The DNA gave D and trimming, while V, J and clone size come from that table. Present in this sample are approximately 170,000 clones, 75% to 85% of which were seen just once. Approximately 6% of the sample is in the top ten clones.

In the prospective study, participants were about 18 to 95 years old, resided in around 25 geographic areas of the United States, and were enrolled through a virtual design. In the prospective study, participants were assigned to cohorts based on the clinical history participants reported in a screening survey and a study questionnaire. For ImmuneRACE Cohort 3, a participant was defined as recovered based on two consecutive negative NP/OP PCR tests, clearance by a healthcare professional, or resolution of symptoms. Mobile phlebotomists in the prospective study collected whole blood, serum and a nasopharyngeal or oropharyngeal swab from every participant. Over a roughly two-month period, participants in the prospective study had the option of providing additional blood draws and questionnaires. Blood samples from the prospective study were shipped frozen or at room temperature prior to DNA extraction.

The receptor's source is a man aged 40-50 years who had recovered from COVID-19. Recombination linked TRBV5-4 to TRBJ2-7, with TRBD1 perhaps the D gene, on 5 matching bases. Sequencing input: PBMCs or T cells enriched from blood (not recorded which). The bases are TGTGCCAGCAGCTTGACAGGAGCCTCCTACGAGCAGTACTTC. Protein translation: CASSLTGASYEQYF.